This paragraph reports one TCR beta chain. Antigen: not known. This sample was taken from a study of T cells expressing NK-cell markers. For the study at large: Sorted CD3+CD56-NKG2C+, CD3+CD56+NKG2C- and CD3+CD56+NKG2C+ T cells were the source of the TCR beta repertoires. Seven of eight sequenced donors tested HCMV-seropositive; one tested seronegative. Study observations and caveats: Where several donors were concerned, these clonotypes also led the CD3+CD56-NKG2C+ fraction.

The CDR3 covers 17 residues. Germline V gene data show CDR1 as SGHAT and CDR2 as FQDESV (reference sequence). In generating TCR beta cDNA, 5'RACE template switching with UMIs was used. TCRdb derives one entry per CDR3 protein from the 5' RACE reads, leaving out DNA. The sample table includes 150,000 to 180,000 distinct CDR3 sequences. Source material: blood T cells: a sorted CD56 or NKG2C T cell subset, CD4+ or CD8+ T cells, or bulk PBMC T cells (not recorded which). The chain links TRBV11-1 to TRBJ2-2; as DNA is missing, the TRBD2 call by TCRdb cannot be tested. This sequence was found in a woman aged 50 to 60 in good health. The CDR3 is CASSLPSSGSPTGELFF.